The 18 T cell receptor beta chains listed next were all sequenced from one sample in a study of regulatory T cells in long-lasting Graves disease. Arm-PCR of CDR3 regions and iRepertoire HTBI primers were the basis on which TCR beta libraries were built. TCRdb recomputed calls from the multiplex PCR reads with MiXCR, one row per CDR3 protein. The sample holds 400,000 to 550,000 distinct CDR3 sequences; around 15% are singletons and the top ten take about 10%. Time point defined: newly diagnosed GD, antithyroid drugs for less than 3 months. Isolated PBMC RNA provided the starting material for the TCR library. Another study also made use of these data, one on T cells in Graves' hyperthyroidism and ophthalmopathy.

The specimen comprised peripheral blood mononuclear cells (PBMCs), sampled at new diagnosis, from a patient treated with antithyroid drugs. Receptor source: a woman in her 30s with Graves disease.

A note on this clonotype: A much larger clone differs by one base, so this may be a read error. The chain combines TRBV11-2 with TRBJ2-2; 7 nucleotides align to TRBD2. Germline V gives CDR1 SGHAT, CDR2 FQNNGV. CDR3 length: 13 residues. The J segment lost 8 bases and the V segment lost 5 bases, leaving 5 bases of the junction unmatched. CDR3 DNA: TGTGCCAGCAGCCCCGGGGGGAAGGGGGAGCTGTTTTTT. As protein: CASSPGGKGELFF.

This clonotype was seen repeatedly, ten times or more. The chain joins TRBV27 to TRBJ2-7; no clear D. Germline V lookup: CDR1 MNHEY, CDR2 SMNVEV (reference sequence). V was trimmed by 2 bases and J by 2 bases, leaving 7 bases between them. This CDR3 has 13 amino acids. CDR3 DNA: TGTGCCAGCAGTTTAAAGGCAGCCTACGAGCAGTACTTC. Residues: CASSLKAAYEQYF.

V gene TRBV20-1 combines with J gene TRBJ2-1; 9 bases are shared with TRBD2. Trimming took 0 bases from V and 8 from J; bases not matched to a gene: 8. Germline V gene sequence: CDR1 DFQATT, CDR2 SNEGSKA (reference sequence). This CDR3 region has 15 residues. The CDR3: CSARDGGRDNDEQFF. As DNA, the CDR3 is TGCAGTGCTAGAGATGGCGGGAGGGATAACGATGAGCAGTTCTTC.

The chain combines TRBV20-1 with TRBJ1-2; no clear D gene. The V end was cut by 3 bases, the J end by 1 base, with 12 bases between. This CDR3 has 14 amino acids. CDR1 and CDR2 (germline): DFQATT, SNEGSKA (reference sequence). CDR3 sequence: CSARSADLNYGYTF. The CDR3 nucleotides are TGCAGTGCTAGGTCGGCAGATCTTAACTATGGCTACACCTTC.

This clonotype was counted ten times or more. The chain employs TRBV12-3 or TRBV12-4 and TRBJ1-5, with D perhaps matching TRBD1 (6 bases). The CDR3 length is 15 residues. V was shortened by 3 bases and J by 9 bases, with 18 bases between the two germline ends. The CDR3 is CASSLDRSFGRPQHF. The CDR3 coding sequence is TGTGCCAGCAGTTTGGACAGATCGTTTGGTCGGCCCCAGCATTTT.

This rearrangement joins TRBV6-2 or TRBV6-3 to TRBJ1-5; D is unclear. This CDR3 comprises 14 residues. The V end was cut by 2 bases, the J end by 6 bases, with 11 bases between. Germline CDR1 reads MNHEY; CDR2 reads SVGEGT. The CDR3, as DNA: TGTGCCAGCAGTTACGTGGCAAATCGTCAGCCCCAGCATTTT. Its translation is CASSYVANRQPQHF.

This chain uses TRBV4-1 with TRBJ1-1; D is undetermined. Between the trimmed V and J ends, which lost 1 base and 12 bases, there was a span of 15 bases. Germline loops: CDR1 MGHRA, CDR2 YSYEKL. This CDR3 comprises 13 residues. The CDR3: CASSQGRPPSTFF. CDR3 nucleotide sequence: TGCGCCAGCAGCCAAGGTAGGCCCCCAAGTACTTTCTTT.

The rearrangement joins TRBV29-1 to TRBJ2-7; D perhaps matches TRBD2 (6 bases). This CDR3 is built from 11 residues. Looked up from germline, CDR1 is SQVTM and CDR2 is ANQGSEA. Trimming pared 7 bases from V and 6 bases from J, leaving 13 bases between. The CDR3 DNA follows: TGCAGCGCCGGAGGGCGAGGCGAGCAGTACTTC. Protein sequence: CSAGGRGEQYF.

This clonotype was recorded many times. The chain recombines TRBV20-1 with TRBJ2-7; TRBD2 matches at 9 bases. Germline CDR1 is DFQATT and CDR2 is SNEGSKA (reference sequence). The CDR3 contains 15 residues. V was clipped by 0 bases and J by 2 bases; unmatched bases: 5. DNA for the CDR3: TGCAGTGCTAGAGATATTGGCGGGAGGGCCTACGAGCAGTACTTC. It codes for CSARDIGGRAYEQYF.

In its sample, this clonotype was seen many times. V gene TRBV11-1 combines with J gene TRBJ2-5, with D possibly being TRBD1 or TRBD2 (5 bases each). The CDR3 sequence is 13 residues long. Germline CDR1 SGHAT, CDR2 FQDESV (reference sequence). V shed 2 bases and J shed 5 bases, with 9 bases lying between them. CDR3 DNA sequence: TGTGCCAGCAGCTTATTCGGGACGGAGACCCAGTACTTC. It specifies CASSLFGTETQYF.

This clonotype was found many times. V is TRBV19 and J is TRBJ1-1; D call uncertain. Trimming shortened V by 5 bases and J by 4 bases, and 29 bases separated the two germline ends. The germline CDR1 and CDR2 sequences are LNHDA and SQIVND (reference sequence). The CDR3 extends over 19 amino acids. CDR3 in amino acids: CASSPSGRPPVARSTEAFF. CDR3 DNA: TGTGCCAGTAGTCCCTCGGGCAGGCCGCCGGTGGCTCGATCCACTGAAGCTTTCTTT. The variable domain in full, completed from reference TRBV19 and TRBJ1-1, reads DGGITQSPKYLFRKEGQNVTLSCEQNLNHDAMYWYRQDPGQGLRLIYYSQIVNDFQKGDIAEGYSVSREKKESFPLTVTSAQKNPTAFYLCASSPSGRPPVARSTEAFFGQGTRLTVV.

This clonotype was picked up a small number of times. The chain recombines TRBV10-2 with TRBJ1-6; D not certain. Per germline, CDR1 WSHSY and CDR2 SAAADI. The V end lost 0 bases, the J end lost 11 bases, and 11 bases lay between the germline ends. The CDR3 length is 14 residues. The CDR3 region is CASSESITRTPLHF. The CDR3 DNA sequence: TGCGCCAGCAGTGAGTCGATAACTCGGACACCCCTCCACTTT.

This clonotype was detected ten times or more. The rearrangement links TRBV29-1 to TRBJ2-1, with 7 nucleotides matching TRBD1. The CDR3 totals 14 residues. The ends lost 8 bases at V and 0 bases at J; junction bases unmatched: 7. Germline CDR1 SQVTM, CDR2 ANQGSEA. Here the CDR3 DNA reads TGCAGCACAACAGGGGCTACCTCCTACAATGAGCAGTTCTTC. Its translation is CSTTGATSYNEQFF.

The chain uses TRBV7-2 and TRBJ2-3; D is unclear. The DNA end is more similar to TRBJ2-7, so the J call may be wrong. CDR1 is SGHTA, CDR2 FQGNSA, per germline. This CDR3 has 13 residues. As DNA, the CDR3 is TGTGCCAGCGAGGTGAACAGCATGAACGAGCAGTACTTC. It translates to CASEVNSMNEQYF.

This clonotype came up many times. This rearrangement joins TRBV2 to TRBJ1-2; D uncertain. The germline V gene has CDR1 SNHLY and CDR2 FYNNEI. The CDR3 is 13 amino acids. V lost 3 bases, J lost 5 bases, and 10 bases lay in between. The CDR3: CASSDGSEYGYTF. In nucleotides, the CDR3 is TGTGCCAGCAGTGACGGGTCAGAGTATGGCTACACCTTC. Using reference TRBV2 and TRBJ1-2 for the parts outside the CDR3, the full variable domain is EPEVTQTPSHQVTQMGQEVILRCVPISNHLYFYWYRQILGQKVEFLVSFYNNEISEKSEIFDDQFSVERPDGSNFTLKIRSTKLEDSAMYFCASSDGSEYGYTFGSGTRLTVV.

This clonotype showed up many times. The genes are TRBV20-1 and TRBJ2-7; maybe TRBD1 (6 bases). The CDR3 totals 15 residues. CDR1 and CDR2 from the germline V gene are DFQATT and SNEGSKA (reference sequence). V was cut by 6 bases and J by 1 base, with 19 bases left in between. CDR3 bases: TGCAGTGCCCTCCCCACGGGACATGGGTCCTACGAGCAGTACTTC. Translating gives CSALPTGHGSYEQYF.

Concerning this clonotype itself: With a far larger clone one base away, a read error is the likely cause. This chain links TRBV6-2 or TRBV6-3 with TRBJ2-1; perhaps D is TRBD1 or TRBD2 (5 bases each). The length of the CDR3 is 15 residues. Germline V CDR1 and CDR2: MNHEY, SVGEGT. Trimming shortened V by 7 bases and J by 5 bases, and 18 bases separated the two germline ends. This chain's CDR3 is CASTPPGPANNEQFF. CDR3 sequence (DNA): TGTGCCAGCACCCCGCCGGGACCAGCGAACAATGAGCAGTTCTTC.

CDR3 nucleotide sequence: TGCGCCAGCAGCTTGGAGGCCCCCGGGACAGGGGACTACGAGCAGTACTTC. As protein: CASSLEAPGTGDYEQYF. V usage is TRBV5-1 and J usage is TRBJ2-7; 10 bases line up with TRBD1. This CDR3 is built from 17 residues. Losses at the gene ends were 0 bases for V and 3 bases for J; bases not matched to a gene: 9. From germline, CDR1 is SGHRS and CDR2 YFSETQ.